Presented here are 2 T cell receptor beta chains from one specimen sequenced in a study of T cells in Graves' hyperthyroidism and ophthalmopathy. Amplification yielded TCR beta CDR3 regions, with RNA transcripts as the source. The TCR CDR3 was amplified in a first-round RT-PCR using the HTBI primer set. Each CDR3 protein is one row after TCRdb ran MiXCR on the multiplex PCR reads. The sample yields 480,000 or so distinct CDR3 sequences, 13% to 15% seen once. Specimen: blood. These receptors were collected from a woman between 18 and 29 years old with Graves' hyperthyroidism.

This clonotype came up a few times. The rearrangement joins TRBV12-5 to TRBJ2-2, with 11 bases fitting TRBD2. V lost 3 bases and J lost 1; bases outside the gene matches: 10. Germline CDR1 and CDR2: LGHNT and FRNRAP. The CDR3 spans 19 residues. CDR3: CASGFGTEGLAVNTGELFF. In nucleotides, the CDR3 is TGTGCTAGTGGTTTCGGAACAGAGGGACTAGCGGTGAACACCGGGGAGCTGTTTTTT.

This chain joins TRBV4-1 and TRBJ1-3; no clear D gene. This CDR3 contains 15 residues. V dropped 1 base and J dropped 1 base, with 8 bases sitting between them. Per the germline V gene, CDR1 is MGHRA and CDR2 is YSYEKL. The CDR3 loop is CASSQVGLSGNTIYF. The CDR3 nucleotides are TGCGCCAGCAGCCAAGTAGGGTTGTCTGGAAACACCATATATTTT.